Listed below are T cell receptor beta chains from one sample, sequenced in a study of T cell responses to AZD1222 COVID-19 vaccine. Here immunoSEQ multiplex PCR was the method, and the copy in TCRdb shows in-frame clones only, minus some. The sample lists under 130,000 clones, around 89% occurring once. The sample in question was peripheral blood, obtained on day 0 of AZD1222 vaccination. Every receptor here comes from an adult in good health. The conserved cysteine and the conserved F or W are not part of the CDR3 here.

V	J	CDR3
TRBV3-1/TRBV3-2	TRBJ2-5	ASSQGSSQY
TRBV19	TRBJ1-6	ASSRIGPPFSPLH
TRBV7-9	TRBJ2-1	ASSGPDRRAMSNEQF
TRBV4-2	TRBJ1-2	ASSPRMTGSVVYGYT
TRBV4-3	TRBJ2-1	PPSPHGGRGGNEQF
TRBV5-4	TRBJ2-1	ASSLRLAVSSYNEQF
TRBV19	TRBJ2-6	ASSILGSGANVLT
TRBV12-5	TRBJ2-1	ASGPQRANEQF
TRBV27	TRBJ2-3	ATRPGVFWASGSSTDTQY
TRBV12-3/TRBV12-4	TRBJ1-2	ASSSQAGEGYT
TRBV5-1	TRBJ1-1	ASSFRLNTEAF
TRBV19	TRBJ1-5	ATTGQGVGQPQH
TRBV5-1	TRBJ1-5	ASSFDSPNQPQH
TRBV19	TRBJ1-2	ASTRTEGYGYT
TRBV7-3	TRBJ2-1	ASSSRGTSYNEQF
TRBV20-1	TRBJ2-7	SASLAGGYEQY
TRBV7-8	TRBJ1-2	ASSPMGRGVGFYGYT
TRBV5-5	TRBJ2-7	ASSLGTAFSEQY
TRBV6-4	TRBJ2-1	ASSDLASGSEQF
TRBV27	TRBJ1-6	ASAGTGWTPLH
TRBV15	TRBJ2-2	ATRQGADTGELF
TRBV7-2	TRBJ1-2	ASSTTRGIYGYT
TRBV24-1	TRBJ1-1	ATSDLFWGSWPEAF
TRBV2	TRBJ2-3	ASRLAIHADTQY
TRBV18	TRBJ2-7	ASSPPGSSYEQY
TRBV19	TRBJ1-1	ASSAGYNVNTEAF
TRBV27	TRBJ1-6	ASSSDASPLH
TRBV9	TRBJ1-6	ASSVASFRSPLH
TRBV7-9	TRBJ1-4	ASSLAGWEKLF
TRBV5-6	TRBJ2-1	ASRFGGPGQGLVNEQF
TRBV20-1	TRBJ2-7	SAPQGDEQY
TRBV29-1	TRBJ1-3	SVTGRIGNTIY
TRBV2	TRBJ1-1	ASSAQGKDTEAF
TRBV24-1	TRBJ2-7	AKPSGTGGYEQY
TRBV9	TRBJ2-3	ASSAGPRLAGYTDTQY
TRBV20-1	TRBJ2-3	SASGPGLGGSTDTQY